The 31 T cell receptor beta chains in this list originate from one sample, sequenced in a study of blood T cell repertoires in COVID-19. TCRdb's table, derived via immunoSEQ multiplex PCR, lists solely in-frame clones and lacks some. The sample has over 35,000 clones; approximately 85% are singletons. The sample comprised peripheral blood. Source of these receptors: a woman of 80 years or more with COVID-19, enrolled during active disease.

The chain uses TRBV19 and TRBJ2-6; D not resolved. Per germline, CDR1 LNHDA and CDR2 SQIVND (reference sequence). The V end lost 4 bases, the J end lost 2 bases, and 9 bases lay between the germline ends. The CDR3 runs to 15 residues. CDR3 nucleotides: TGTGCCAGTAGTACCATTCCCACTGGGGCCAACGTCCTGACTTTC. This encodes CASSTIPTGANVLTF.

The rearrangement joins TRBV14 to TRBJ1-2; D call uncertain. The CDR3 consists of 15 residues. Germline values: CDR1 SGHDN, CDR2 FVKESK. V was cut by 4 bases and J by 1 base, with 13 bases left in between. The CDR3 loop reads CASSPLGSGNYGYTF. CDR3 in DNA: TGTGCCAGCAGCCCCCTGGGCAGTGGTAACTATGGCTACACCTTC.

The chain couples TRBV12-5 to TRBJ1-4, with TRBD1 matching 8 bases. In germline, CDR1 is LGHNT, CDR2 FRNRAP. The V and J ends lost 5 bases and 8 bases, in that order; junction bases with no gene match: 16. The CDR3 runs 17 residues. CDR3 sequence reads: CASGPRQGASFKEKLFF. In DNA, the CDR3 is TGTGCTAGTGGTCCTCGCCAGGGGGCCTCCTTTAAGGAAAAACTGTTTTTT.

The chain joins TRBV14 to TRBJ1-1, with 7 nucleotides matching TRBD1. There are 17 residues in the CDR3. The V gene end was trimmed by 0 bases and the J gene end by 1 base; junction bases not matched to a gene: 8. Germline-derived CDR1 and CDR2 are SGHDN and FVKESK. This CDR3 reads CASSQDTRGRRNTEAFF. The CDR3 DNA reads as TGTGCCAGCAGCCAAGATACGAGGGGGCGGAGGAACACTGAAGCTTTCTTT.

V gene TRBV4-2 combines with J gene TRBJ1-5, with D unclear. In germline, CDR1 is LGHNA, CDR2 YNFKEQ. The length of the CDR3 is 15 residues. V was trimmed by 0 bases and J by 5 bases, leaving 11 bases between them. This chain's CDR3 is CASSQDRGEYQPQHF. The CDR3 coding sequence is TGTGCCAGCAGCCAAGATCGGGGAGAATATCAGCCCCAGCATTTT.

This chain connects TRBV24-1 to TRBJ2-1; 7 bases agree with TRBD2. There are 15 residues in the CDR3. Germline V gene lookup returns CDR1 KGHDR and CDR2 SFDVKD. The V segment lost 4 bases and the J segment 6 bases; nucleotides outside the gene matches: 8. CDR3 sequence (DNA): TGTGCCACCAGTGACACCGGGACTACGATCAATGAGCAGTTCTTC. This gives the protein CATSDTGTTINEQFF.

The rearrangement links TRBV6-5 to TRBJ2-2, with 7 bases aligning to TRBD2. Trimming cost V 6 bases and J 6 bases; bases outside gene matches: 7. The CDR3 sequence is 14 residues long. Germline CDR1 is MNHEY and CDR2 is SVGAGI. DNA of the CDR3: TGTGCCAGCAGCCGGGACTACGCTCCCGGGGAGCTGTTTTTT. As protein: CASSRDYAPGELFF.

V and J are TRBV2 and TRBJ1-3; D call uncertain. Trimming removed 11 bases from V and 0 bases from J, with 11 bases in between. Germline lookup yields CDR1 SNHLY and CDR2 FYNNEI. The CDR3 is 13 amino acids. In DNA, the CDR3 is TGTGCCTCTCGACGGGACTCTGGAAACACCATATATTTT. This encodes CASRRDSGNTIYF.

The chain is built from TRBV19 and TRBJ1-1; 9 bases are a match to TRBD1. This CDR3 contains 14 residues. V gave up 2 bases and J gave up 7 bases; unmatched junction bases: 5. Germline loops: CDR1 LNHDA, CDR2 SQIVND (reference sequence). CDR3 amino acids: CASSIRGGQGEAFF. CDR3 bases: TGTGCCAGTAGTATAAGGGGGGGACAGGGTGAAGCTTTCTTT.

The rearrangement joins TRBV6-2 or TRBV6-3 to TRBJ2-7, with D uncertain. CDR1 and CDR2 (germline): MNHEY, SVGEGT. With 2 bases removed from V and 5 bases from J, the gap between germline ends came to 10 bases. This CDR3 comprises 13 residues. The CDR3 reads CASSYTVLHEQYF. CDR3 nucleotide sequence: TGTGCCAGCAGTTACACGGTTCTCCACGAGCAGTACTTC.

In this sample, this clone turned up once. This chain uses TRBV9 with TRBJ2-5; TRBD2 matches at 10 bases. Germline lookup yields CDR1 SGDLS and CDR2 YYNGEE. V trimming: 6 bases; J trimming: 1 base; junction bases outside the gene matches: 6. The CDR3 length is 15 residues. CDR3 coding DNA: TGTGCCAGCAACCCTAGCGGGAGCAGCCAAGAGACCCAGTACTTC. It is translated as CASNPSGSSQETQYF.

CDR3 sequence (DNA): TGTGCCAGCAGCACCCCAGGGGCAATGCGGAACACTGAAGCTTTCTTT. Protein: CASSTPGAMRNTEAFF. The chain joins TRBV28 to TRBJ1-1; D is possibly TRBD1 (6 bases). From germline, CDR1 is MDHEN and CDR2 SYDVKM. V was cut by 6 bases and J by 1 base, with 18 bases left in between. This CDR3 comprises 16 residues.

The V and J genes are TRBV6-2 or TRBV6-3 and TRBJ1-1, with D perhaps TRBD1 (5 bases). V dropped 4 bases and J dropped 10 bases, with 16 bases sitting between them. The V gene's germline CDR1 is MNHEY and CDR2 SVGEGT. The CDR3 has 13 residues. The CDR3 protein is CASSSPTWGGAFF. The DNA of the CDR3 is TGTGCCAGCAGTTCCCCGACGTGGGGGGGAGCTTTCTTT.

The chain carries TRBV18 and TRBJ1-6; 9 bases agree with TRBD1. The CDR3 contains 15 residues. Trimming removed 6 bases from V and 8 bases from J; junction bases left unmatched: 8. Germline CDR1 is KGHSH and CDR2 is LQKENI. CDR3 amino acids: CASSDRGFIDSPLHF. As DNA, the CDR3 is TGTGCCAGCTCCGACAGGGGGTTCATTGATTCACCCCTCCACTTT. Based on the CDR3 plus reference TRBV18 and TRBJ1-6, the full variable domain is NAGVMQNPRHLVRRRGQEARLRCSPMKGHSHVYWYRQLPEEGLKFMVYLQKENIIDESGMPKERFSAEFPKEGPSILRIQQVVRGDSAAYFCASSDRGFIDSPLHFGNGTRLTVT.

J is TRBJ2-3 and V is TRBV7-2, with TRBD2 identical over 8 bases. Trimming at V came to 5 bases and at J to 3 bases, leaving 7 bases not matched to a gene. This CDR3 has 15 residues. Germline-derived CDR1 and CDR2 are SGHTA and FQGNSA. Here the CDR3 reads CASSPGTRNTDTQYF. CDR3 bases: TGTGCCAGCAGCCCCGGGACTAGGAATACAGATACGCAGTATTTT. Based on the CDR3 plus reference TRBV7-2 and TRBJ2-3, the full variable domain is GAGVSQSPSNKVTEKGKDVELRCDPISGHTALYWYRQSLGQGLEFLIYFQGNSAPDKSGLPSDRFSAERTGGSVSTLTIQRTQQEDSAVYLCASSPGTRNTDTQYFGPGTRLTVL.

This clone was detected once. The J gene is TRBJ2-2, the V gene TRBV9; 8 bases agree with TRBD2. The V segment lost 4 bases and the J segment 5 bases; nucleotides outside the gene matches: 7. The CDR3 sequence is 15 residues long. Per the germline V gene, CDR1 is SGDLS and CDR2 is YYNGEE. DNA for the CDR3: TGTGCCAGCAGCCCCCGGGAGGGGTCGACCGGGGAGCTGTTTTTT. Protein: CASSPREGSTGELFF.

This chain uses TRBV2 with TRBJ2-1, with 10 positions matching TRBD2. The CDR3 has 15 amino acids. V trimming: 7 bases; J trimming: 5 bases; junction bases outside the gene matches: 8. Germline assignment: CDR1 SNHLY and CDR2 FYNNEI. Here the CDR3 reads CASNGRLAGDNEQFF. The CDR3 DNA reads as TGTGCCAGCAACGGCCGTCTAGCGGGAGACAATGAGCAGTTCTTC.

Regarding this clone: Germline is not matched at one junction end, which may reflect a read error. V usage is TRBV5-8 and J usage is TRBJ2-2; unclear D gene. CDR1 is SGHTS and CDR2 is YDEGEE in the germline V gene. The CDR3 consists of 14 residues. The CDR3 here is CASSYKQITEELFF. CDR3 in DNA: TGTGCCAGCAGCTATAAACAGATCACCGAGGAGCTGTTTTTT.

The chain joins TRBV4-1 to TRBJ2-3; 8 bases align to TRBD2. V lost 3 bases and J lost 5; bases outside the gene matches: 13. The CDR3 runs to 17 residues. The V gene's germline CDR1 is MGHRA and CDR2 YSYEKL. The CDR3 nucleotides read TGCGCCAGCAGCCAGGGGGTAGCGGGACTAGTGCGAGATACGCAGTATTTT. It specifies CASSQGVAGLVRDTQYF.

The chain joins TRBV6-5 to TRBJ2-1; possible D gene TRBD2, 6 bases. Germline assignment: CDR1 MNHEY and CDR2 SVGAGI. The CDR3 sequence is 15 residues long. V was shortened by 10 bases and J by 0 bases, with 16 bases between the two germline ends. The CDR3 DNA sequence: TGTGCCATCGTGCGCCAGGAGGGCTCCTACAATGAGCAGTTCTTC. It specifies CAIVRQEGSYNEQFF.

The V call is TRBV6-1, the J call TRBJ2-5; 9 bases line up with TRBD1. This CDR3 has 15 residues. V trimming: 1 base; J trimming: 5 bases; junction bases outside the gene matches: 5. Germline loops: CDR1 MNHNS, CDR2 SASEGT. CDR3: CASSEVTGGGETQYF. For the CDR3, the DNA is TGTGCCAGCAGTGAAGTGACAGGGGGAGGGGAGACCCAGTACTTC.

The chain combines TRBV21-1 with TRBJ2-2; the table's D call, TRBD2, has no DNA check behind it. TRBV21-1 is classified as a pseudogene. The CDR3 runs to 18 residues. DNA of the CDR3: TGTGCCAGCAGCAAAGCGCTAGGACTAGCGGGAGGACACGGGGAGCTGTTTTTT. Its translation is CASSKALGLAGGHGELFF.

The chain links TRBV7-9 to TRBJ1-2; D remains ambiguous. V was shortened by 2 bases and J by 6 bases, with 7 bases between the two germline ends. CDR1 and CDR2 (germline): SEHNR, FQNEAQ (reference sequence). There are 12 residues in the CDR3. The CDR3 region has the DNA TGTGCCAGCAGCTTATGGGGAGATGGCTACACCTTC. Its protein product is CASSLWGDGYTF.

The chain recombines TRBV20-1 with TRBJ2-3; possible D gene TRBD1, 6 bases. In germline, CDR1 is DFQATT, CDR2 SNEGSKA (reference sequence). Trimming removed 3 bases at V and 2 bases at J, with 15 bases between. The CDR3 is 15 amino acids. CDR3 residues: CSASPMKGVTDTQYF. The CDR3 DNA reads TGCAGTGCTAGTCCAATGAAGGGGGTCACAGATACGCAGTATTTT.

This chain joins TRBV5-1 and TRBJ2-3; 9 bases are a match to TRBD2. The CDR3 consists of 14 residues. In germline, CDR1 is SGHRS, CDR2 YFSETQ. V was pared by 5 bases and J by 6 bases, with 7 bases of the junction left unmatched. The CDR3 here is CASSRGGREDTQYF. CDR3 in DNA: TGCGCCAGCAGTAGGGGCGGGAGGGAGGATACGCAGTATTTT.

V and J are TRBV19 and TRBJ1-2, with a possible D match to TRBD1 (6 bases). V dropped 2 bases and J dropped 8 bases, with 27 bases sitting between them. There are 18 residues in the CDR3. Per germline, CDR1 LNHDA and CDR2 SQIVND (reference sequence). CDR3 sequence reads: CASSISPTRTDLTEGYTF. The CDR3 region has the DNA TGTGCCAGTAGTATATCCCCGACCAGGACAGATCTTACGGAGGGCTACACCTTC.

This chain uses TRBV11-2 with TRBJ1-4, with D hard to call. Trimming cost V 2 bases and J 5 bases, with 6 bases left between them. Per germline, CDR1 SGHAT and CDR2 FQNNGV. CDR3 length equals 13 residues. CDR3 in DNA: TGTGCCAGCAGCTTATTCCGGAATGAAAAACTGTTTTTT. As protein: CASSLFRNEKLFF.

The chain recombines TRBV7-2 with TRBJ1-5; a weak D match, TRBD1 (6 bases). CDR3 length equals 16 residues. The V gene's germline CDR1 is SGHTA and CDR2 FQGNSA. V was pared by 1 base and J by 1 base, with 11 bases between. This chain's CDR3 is CASSLEAGDSNQPQHF. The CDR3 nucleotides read TGTGCCAGCAGCTTAGAGGCAGGGGACAGCAATCAGCCCCAGCATTTT.

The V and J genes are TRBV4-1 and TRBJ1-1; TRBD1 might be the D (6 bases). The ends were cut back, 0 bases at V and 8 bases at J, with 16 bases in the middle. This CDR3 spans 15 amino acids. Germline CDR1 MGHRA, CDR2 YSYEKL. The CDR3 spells CASSQDLGHWGEAFF. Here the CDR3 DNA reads TGCGCCAGCAGCCAAGATCTGGGACACTGGGGGGAAGCTTTCTTT.

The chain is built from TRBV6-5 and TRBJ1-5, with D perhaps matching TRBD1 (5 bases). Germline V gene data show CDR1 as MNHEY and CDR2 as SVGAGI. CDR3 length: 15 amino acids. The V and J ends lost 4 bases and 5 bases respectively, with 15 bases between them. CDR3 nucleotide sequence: TGTGCCAGCAGTTGGGGGACTCCTAGGCATCAGCCCCAGCATTTT. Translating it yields CASSWGTPRHQPQHF.

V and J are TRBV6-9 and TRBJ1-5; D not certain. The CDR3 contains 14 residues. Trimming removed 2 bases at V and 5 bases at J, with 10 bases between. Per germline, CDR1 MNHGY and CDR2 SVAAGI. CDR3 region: CASSYISRDQPQHF. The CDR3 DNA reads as TGTGCCAGCAGTTATATTTCCCGAGATCAGCCCCAGCATTTT.